Here is one TCR beta chain with its context. These data originate in a study of T cell changes during pregnancy in multiple sclerosis. Only in-frame clones appear in the TCRdb table, and some are missing; sequencing was by immunoSEQ multiplex PCR. The table records about 41,000 clones, roughly nine tenths of them present only once. The V gene lost 5 bases and the J gene lost 7 bases, with 17 bases spanning the gap. Germline values: CDR1 PRHDT, CDR2 FYEKMQ (reference sequence). This CDR3 contains 14 residues. This sequence originates from a female donor with multiple sclerosis, enrolled in a pregnancy study. Sequenced material: CD4+ T cells from peripheral blood mononuclear cells, taken in the first trimester of pregnancy. This rearrangement joins TRBV13 to TRBJ1-1; unclear D gene. The CDR3: CASSLGARSSEAFF. The CDR3 DNA reads as TGTGCCAGCAGCCTCGGTGCGCGATCAAGTGAAGCTTTCTTT.